This TCR beta chain was sequenced for a study of T cell responses to AZD1222 COVID-19 vaccine. Study findings and constraints: The donors showed a predominance of white British ancestry and of females, with possible underestimation of clonal diversity. AZD1222 recipients seropositive at baseline numbered only 5 or 6. CD4 TCRs linked to vaccination spanned spike, dominating at 160-218 and 743-854.

CDR1 SGHAT and CDR2 FQNNGV come from the germline V gene. CDR3 size: 10 residues. The V and J ends lost 4 bases and 9 bases respectively, with 4 bases between them. Libraries were prepared by immunoSEQ multiplex PCR; TCRdb keeps only in-frame clonotypes and omits some of them. The sample lists 180,000 or so clones; roughly 94% were seen once. In the case of this clone: The target antigen is unknown.

This chain uses TRBV11-2 with TRBJ2-1; D not certain. The sequence derives from an adult who received the AZD1222 COVID-19 vaccine. Sequences were derived from peripheral blood, sampled 28 days after the second AZD1222 dose. DNA of the CDR3: TGTGCCAGCAGCTACTCTGAGCAGTTCTTC. Translation: CASSYSEQFF.